One and the same sample provided the 17 T cell receptor beta chains below, sequenced in a study of T cells in Graves' hyperthyroidism and ophthalmopathy. The CDR3 regions of TCR beta were amplified from RNA transcripts. The TCR CDR3 first-round RT-PCR relied on the HTBI primer set. From the multiplex PCR reads, TCRdb called clonotypes with MiXCR, one entry per CDR3 protein. The sample records 350,000 to 450,000 distinct CDR3 sequences, about 17% being singletons. Sequenced: blood. The receptors derive from a woman aged 25 to 39 with Graves' hyperthyroidism that later progressed to Graves' ophthalmopathy.

Regarding this clonotype: A clone one base away is much larger, so this may be a read error. This sequence joins TRBV30 and TRBJ1-2, with 7 bases identical to TRBD1. CDR3 length: 13 amino acids. Germline CDR1 reads GTSNPN; CDR2 reads SVGIG (reference sequence). Germline trimming cut 2 bases from V and 3 bases from J; bases unmatched to any gene: 3. As DNA, the CDR3 is TGTGCCTGGAGTAGAGGACAGGACTATGGCTACACCTTC. Translating it yields CAWSRGQDYGYTF.

This rearrangement joins TRBV12-3 or TRBV12-4 to TRBJ2-7, with a weak D call TRBD2 (6 bases). This CDR3 spans 13 amino acids. V lost 3 bases and J lost 1, with 7 bases in between. CDR3 sequence: CASSLGGSYEQYV. The CDR3 DNA reads as TGTGCCAGCAGTTTGGGGGGATCCTACGAGCAGTACGTC.

This clonotype appeared many times. The V gene is TRBV28, the J gene TRBJ2-1; weak D call: TRBD2 (6 bases). This CDR3 has 17 amino acids. Germline V gives CDR1 MDHEN, CDR2 SYDVKM. The V end lost 8 bases, the J end lost 6 bases, and 26 bases lay between the germline ends. The CDR3 loop is CASPQRLEIARTNEQFF. The DNA for the CDR3 is TGTGCCAGCCCCCAGCGACTAGAAATAGCTAGGACCAATGAGCAGTTCTTC.

This clonotype was found many times. The rearrangement joins TRBV6-1 to TRBJ1-1; D not certain. Between the trimmed V and J ends, which lost 7 bases and 1 base, there was a span of 16 bases. Germline V gene data show CDR1 as MNHNS and CDR2 as SASEGT. The CDR3 is made up of 15 amino acids. Here the CDR3 reads CASNGPFPQNTEAFF. The CDR3 region has the DNA TGTGCCAGCAACGGACCTTTCCCGCAGAACACTGAAGCTTTCTTT.

This clonotype has a count of ten or more. The genes are TRBV27 and TRBJ1-2, with D possibly being TRBD1 (5 bases). V dropped 3 bases and J dropped 2 bases, with 7 bases sitting between them. CDR3 length: 13 residues. CDR1 MNHEY and CDR2 SMNVEV come from the germline V gene (reference sequence). In DNA, the CDR3 is TGTGCCAGCAGTTTGAAGGGGAACTATGGCTACACCTTC. Translated: CASSLKGNYGYTF.

The J gene is TRBJ2-1, the V gene TRBV28; a possible D gene is TRBD1 (5 bases). Germline CDR1 is MDHEN and CDR2 is SYDVKM. This CDR3 is built from 17 residues. The V end lost 10 bases, the J end lost 6 bases, and 28 bases lay between the germline ends. This CDR3 reads CATTSRIRRGRGNEQFF. The CDR3 region has the DNA TGTGCCACCACCAGTAGGATCCGAAGGGGAAGGGGCAATGAGCAGTTCTTC.

This clonotype was observed at least ten times. The chain carries TRBV7-8 and TRBJ1-4, with a tentative D call TRBD1 (5 bases). Trimming left V 4 bases short and J 8 bases short, with 20 bases between. CDR1 is SGHVS, CDR2 FQNEAQ, per germline. The CDR3 sequence is 16 residues long. The CDR3 sequence: CASSSPDRGLEEKLFF. The CDR3 nucleotides read TGTGCCAGCAGCTCACCGGACCGGGGGTTGGAGGAAAAACTGTTTTTT.

V usage is TRBV10-3 and J usage is TRBJ2-7; perhaps TRBD1 as D (6 bases). Looked up from germline, CDR1 is ENHRY and CDR2 is SYGVKD. This CDR3 region has 18 residues. Trimming took off 0 bases at V and 2 bases at J, with 20 bases between the two ends. CDR3 coding DNA: TGTGCCATCAGTGAGTCGGGCAGGGGACACTCTAGGGCCTACGAGCAGTACTTC. Amino acid sequence: CAISESGRGHSRAYEQYF.

This clonotype has only a few counts. V gene TRBV19 combines with J gene TRBJ2-7; D is perhaps TRBD1 or TRBD2 (6 bases each). V was clipped by 10 bases and J by 0 bases, with 19 bases between them. Germline CDR1 is LNHDA and CDR2 is SQIVND (reference sequence). CDR3 size: 15 residues. This CDR3 is CATKTGAGFSYEQYF. Here the CDR3 DNA reads TGTGCCACAAAAACGGGGGCCGGATTCTCCTACGAGCAGTACTTC.

This clonotype showed up just a few times. The gene calls are TRBV5-8 and TRBJ1-6, with a weak D call TRBD1 (6 bases). Trimming shortened V by 5 bases and J by 7 bases, and 10 bases separated the two germline ends. CDR1 is SGHTS, CDR2 YDEGEE, per germline. This CDR3 is 13 amino acids long. The CDR3 DNA reads TGTGCCAGCAGTGGACAGTTAAATTCACCCCTCCACTTT. It is translated as CASSGQLNSPLHF. The full variable domain, rest sourced from reference TRBV5-8 and TRBJ1-6, is EAGVTQSPTHLIKTRGQQATLRCSPISGHTSVYWYQQALGLGLQFLLWYDEGEERNRGNFPPRFSGRQFPNYSSELNVNALELEDSALYLCASSGQLNSPLHFGNGTRLTVT.

This clonotype has a count of ten or more. The gene calls are TRBV5-6 and TRBJ1-4; weak D call: TRBD1 (6 bases). The CDR3 is 19 amino acids. Germline assignment: CDR1 SGHDT and CDR2 YYEEEE. V dropped 4 bases and J dropped 4 bases, with 26 bases sitting between them. The DNA of the CDR3 is TGTGCCAGCAGCAACTACTACAGGGTCCCTCGTCGAAATAATGAAAAACTGTTTTTT. It codes for CASSNYYRVPRRNNEKLFF.

The gene calls are TRBV12-3 or TRBV12-4 and TRBJ2-1; TRBD2 matches 7 bases. The CDR3 loop spans 15 amino acids. V lost 1 base and J lost 6; bases outside the gene matches: 6. CDR3 DNA: TGTGCCAGCAGTTTAGAACTGGGGGGGATCAATGAGCAGTTCTTC. Translated, it gives CASSLELGGINEQFF.

The table lists this clonotype with a few counts. The chain uses TRBV19 and TRBJ1-1; D uncertain. Trimming took off 3 bases at V and 10 bases at J, with 9 bases between the two ends. The CDR3 runs to 11 residues. Germline CDR1 is LNHDA and CDR2 is SQIVND (reference sequence). The CDR3 spells CASSMGPGAFF. In nucleotides, the CDR3 is TGTGCCAGTAGTATGGGTCCGGGAGCTTTCTTT. Together with reference TRBV19 and TRBJ1-1, the CDR3 gives the full variable domain: DGGITQSPKYLFRKEGQNVTLSCEQNLNHDAMYWYRQDPGQGLRLIYYSQIVNDFQKGDIAEGYSVSREKKESFPLTVTSAQKNPTAFYLCASSMGPGAFFGQGTRLTVV.

The J gene is TRBJ1-6, the V gene TRBV7-9, with D tentatively TRBD1 (5 bases). Germline V gene sequence: CDR1 SEHNR, CDR2 FQNEAQ (reference sequence). The V end was cut by 4 bases, the J end by 8 bases, with 15 bases between. The CDR3 runs 15 residues. The CDR3 DNA reads as TGTGCCAGCAGCTCAAAGAGGGGAAATTATTCACCCCTCCACTTT. Translated, it gives CASSSKRGNYSPLHF. The variable domain in full, completed from reference TRBV7-9 and TRBJ1-6, reads DTGVSQNPRHKITKRGQNVTFRCDPISEHNRLYWYRQTLGQGPEFLTYFQNEAQLEKSRLLSDRFSAERPKGSFSTLEIQRTEQGDSAMYLCASSSKRGNYSPLHFGNGTRLTVT.

This clonotype was seen a handful of times. The rearrangement joins TRBV9 to TRBJ2-2; TRBD2 matches at 12 bases. The CDR3 spans 17 residues. V shed 0 bases and J 5 bases; nucleotides not matched to a gene: 5. Germline CDR1 and CDR2: SGDLS and YYNGEE. In nucleotides, the CDR3 is TGTGCCAGCAGCGTAGCAGCTAGCGGGGGGGGGACCGGGGAGCTGTTTTTT. It is translated as CASSVAASGGGTGELFF.

The J gene is TRBJ2-7, the V gene TRBV7-6; a possible D gene is TRBD1 (6 bases). V lost 4 bases and J 2 bases, leaving 15 bases between the germline ends. The germline CDR1 and CDR2 sequences are SGHVS and FNYEAQ. The CDR3 has 15 residues. The CDR3 coding sequence is TGTGCCAGCAGCTCATCCGGGACAAATGCCTACGAGCAGTACTTC. Protein: CASSSSGTNAYEQYF.

This clonotype was observed many times. CDR3 sequence reads: CAYSGGTDTQYF. The CDR3 DNA sequence: TGTGCCTATTCGGGCGGCACAGATACGCAGTATTTT. This chain joins TRBV7-9 and TRBJ2-3; D is ambiguous. CDR1 is SEHNR, CDR2 FQNEAQ, per germline (reference sequence). This CDR3 is 12 amino acids long. V was cut by 11 bases and J by 1 base, with 10 bases left in between.